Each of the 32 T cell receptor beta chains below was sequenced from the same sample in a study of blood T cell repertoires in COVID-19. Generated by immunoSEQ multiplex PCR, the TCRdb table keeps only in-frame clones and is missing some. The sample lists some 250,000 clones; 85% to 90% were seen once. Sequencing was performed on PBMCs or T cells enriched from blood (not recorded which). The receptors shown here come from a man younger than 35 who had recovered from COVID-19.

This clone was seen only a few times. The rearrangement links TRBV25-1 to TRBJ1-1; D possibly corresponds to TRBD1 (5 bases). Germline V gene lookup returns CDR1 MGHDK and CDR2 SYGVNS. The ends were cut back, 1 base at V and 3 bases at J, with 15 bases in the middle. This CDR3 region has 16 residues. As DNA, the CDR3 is TGTGCCAGCAGTGAATCGGCAGGGTACATCGACACTGAAGCTTTCTTT. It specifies CASSESAGYIDTEAFF.

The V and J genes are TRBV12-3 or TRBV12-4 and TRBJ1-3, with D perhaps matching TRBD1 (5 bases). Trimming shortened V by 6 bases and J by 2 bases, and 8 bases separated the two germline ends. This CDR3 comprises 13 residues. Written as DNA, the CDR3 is TGTGCCAGCAGCCAGGGCCCTGGAAACACCATATATTTT. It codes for CASSQGPGNTIYF.

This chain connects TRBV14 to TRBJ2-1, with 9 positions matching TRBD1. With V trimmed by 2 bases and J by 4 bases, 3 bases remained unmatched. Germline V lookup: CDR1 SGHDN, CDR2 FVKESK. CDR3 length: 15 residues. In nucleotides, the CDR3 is TGTGCCAGCAGCCAATTACAGGGGGCTTACAATGAGCAGTTCTTC. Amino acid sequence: CASSQLQGAYNEQFF. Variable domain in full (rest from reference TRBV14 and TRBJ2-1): EAGVTQFPSHSVIEKGQTVTLRCDPISGHDNLYWYRRVMGKEIKFLLHFVKESKQDESGMPNNRFLAERTGGTYSTLKVQPAELEDSGVYFCASSQLQGAYNEQFFGPGTRLTVL.

The CDR3 nucleotides are TGTGCCAGCAGCCAAATTGAGGCCGTGGGGCTCCACTATGGCTACACCTTC. This gives the protein CASSQIEAVGLHYGYTF. The gene calls are TRBV3-1 (or the pseudogene TRBV3-2) and TRBJ1-2; the D gene is possibly TRBD1 (5 bases). The CDR3 consists of 17 residues. CDR1 is LGHDT, CDR2 YNNKEL, per germline (reference sequence). V lost 2 bases to trimming and J lost 3 bases, with 19 bases between them.

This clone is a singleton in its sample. CDR3 DNA sequence: TGTGCCAGCAGCACTCGCAGGGGGTCTAGCAATCAGCCCCAGCATTTT. This translates into CASSTRRGSSNQPQHF. This chain links TRBV28 with TRBJ1-5, with 7 bases that match TRBD1. The CDR3 is made up of 16 amino acids. The trim removed 6 bases at V and 0 bases at J, leaving 8 bases unmatched. Per germline, CDR1 MDHEN and CDR2 SYDVKM.

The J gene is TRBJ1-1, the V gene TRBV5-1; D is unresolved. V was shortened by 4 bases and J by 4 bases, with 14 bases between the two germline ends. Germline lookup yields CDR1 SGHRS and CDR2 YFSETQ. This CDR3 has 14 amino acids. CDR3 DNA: TGCGCCAGCAGCCCCCCGGGTACCTCCACTGAAGCTTTCTTT. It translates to CASSPPGTSTEAFF.

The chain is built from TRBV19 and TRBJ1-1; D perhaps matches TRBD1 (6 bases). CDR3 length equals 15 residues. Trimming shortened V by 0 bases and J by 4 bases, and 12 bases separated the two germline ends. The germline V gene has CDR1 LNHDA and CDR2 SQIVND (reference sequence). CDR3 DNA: TGTGCCAGTAGTATAGATTCCGCAGGGGCCACTGAAGCTTTCTTT. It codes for CASSIDSAGATEAFF. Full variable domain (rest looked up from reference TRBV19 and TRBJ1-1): DGGITQSPKYLFRKEGQNVTLSCEQNLNHDAMYWYRQDPGQGLRLIYYSQIVNDFQKGDIAEGYSVSREKKESFPLTVTSAQKNPTAFYLCASSIDSAGATEAFFGQGTRLTVV.

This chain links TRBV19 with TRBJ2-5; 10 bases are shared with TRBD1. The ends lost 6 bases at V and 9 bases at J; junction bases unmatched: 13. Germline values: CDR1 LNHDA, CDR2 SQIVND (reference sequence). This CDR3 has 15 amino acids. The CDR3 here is CASSSGTGVSRAQYF. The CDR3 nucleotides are TGTGCCAGTAGCTCCGGGACAGGGGTCTCGAGGGCCCAGTACTTC.

Written as DNA, the CDR3 is TGTGCCAGCGCATACAGGGGGCAGGTCTATGGCTACACCTTC. Protein sequence: CASAYRGQVYGYTF. The chain employs TRBV28 and TRBJ1-2, with 9 bases fitting TRBD1. Looked up from germline, CDR1 is MDHEN and CDR2 is SYDVKM. The CDR3 sequence is 14 residues long. V trimming: 8 bases; J trimming: 4 bases; junction bases outside the gene matches: 8.

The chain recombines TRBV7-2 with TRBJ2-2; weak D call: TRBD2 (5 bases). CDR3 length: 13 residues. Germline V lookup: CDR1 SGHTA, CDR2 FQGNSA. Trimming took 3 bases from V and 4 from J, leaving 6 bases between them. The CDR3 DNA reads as TGTGCCAGCAGCTTTGCGGGCACCGGGGAGCTGTTTTTT. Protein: CASSFAGTGELFF.

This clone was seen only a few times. CDR3 DNA: TGTGCCAGCAGCTCCGGGACTACCCCCACAGATACGCAGTATTTT. Protein product: CASSSGTTPTDTQYF. This chain joins TRBV13 and TRBJ2-3, with TRBD2 matching over 7 bases. Trimming removed 4 bases from V and 2 bases from J; junction bases left unmatched: 6. Germline V gene sequence: CDR1 PRHDT, CDR2 FYEKMQ (reference sequence). CDR3 length: 15 amino acids.

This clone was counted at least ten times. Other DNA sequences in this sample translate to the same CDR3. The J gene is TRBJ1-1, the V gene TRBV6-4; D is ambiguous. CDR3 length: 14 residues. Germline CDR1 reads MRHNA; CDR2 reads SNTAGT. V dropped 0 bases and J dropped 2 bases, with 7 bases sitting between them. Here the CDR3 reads CASSDSGENTEAFF. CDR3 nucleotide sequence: TGTGCCAGCAGTGACTCGGGCGAAAACACTGAAGCTTTCTTT.

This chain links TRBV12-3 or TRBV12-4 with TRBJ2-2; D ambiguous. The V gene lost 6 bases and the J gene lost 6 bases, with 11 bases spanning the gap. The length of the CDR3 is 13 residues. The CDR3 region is CASSRSLAGELFF. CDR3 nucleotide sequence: TGTGCCAGCAGCCGCAGCCTAGCCGGGGAGCTGTTTTTT.

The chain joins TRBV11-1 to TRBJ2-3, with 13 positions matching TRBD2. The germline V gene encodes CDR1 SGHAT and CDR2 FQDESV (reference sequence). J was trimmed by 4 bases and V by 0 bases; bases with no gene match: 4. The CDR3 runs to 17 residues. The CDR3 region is CASSLAWGLAGPDTQYF. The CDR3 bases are TGTGCCAGCAGCTTAGCGTGGGGACTAGCGGGACCAGATACGCAGTATTTT.

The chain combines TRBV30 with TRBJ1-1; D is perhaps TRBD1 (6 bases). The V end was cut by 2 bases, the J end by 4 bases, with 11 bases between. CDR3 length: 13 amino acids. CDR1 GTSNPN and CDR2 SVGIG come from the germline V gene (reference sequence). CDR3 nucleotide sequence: TGTGCCTGGAGTACTACAGGGTCCACTGAAGCTTTCTTT. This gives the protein CAWSTTGSTEAFF.

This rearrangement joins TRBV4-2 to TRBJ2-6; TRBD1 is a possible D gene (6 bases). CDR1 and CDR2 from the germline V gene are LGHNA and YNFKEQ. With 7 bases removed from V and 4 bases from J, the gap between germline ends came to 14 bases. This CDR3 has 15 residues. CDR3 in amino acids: CASTWAGAGANVLTF. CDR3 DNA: TGTGCCAGCACCTGGGCAGGGGCCGGGGCCAACGTCCTGACTTTC.

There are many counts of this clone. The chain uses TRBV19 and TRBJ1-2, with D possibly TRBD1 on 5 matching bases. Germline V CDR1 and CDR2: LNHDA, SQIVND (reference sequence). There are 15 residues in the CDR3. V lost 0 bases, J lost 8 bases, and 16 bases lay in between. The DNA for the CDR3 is TGTGCCAGTAGTATAGAGAGGCAGGGTATTTACGGCTACACCTTC. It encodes CASSIERQGIYGYTF.

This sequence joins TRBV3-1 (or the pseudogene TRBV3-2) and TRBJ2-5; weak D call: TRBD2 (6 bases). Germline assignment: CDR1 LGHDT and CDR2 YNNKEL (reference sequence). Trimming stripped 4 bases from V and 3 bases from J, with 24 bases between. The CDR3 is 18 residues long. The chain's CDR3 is CASSPKMVIAAEEETQYF. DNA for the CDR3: TGTGCCAGCAGCCCCAAGATGGTAATAGCGGCGGAAGAAGAGACCCAGTACTTC.

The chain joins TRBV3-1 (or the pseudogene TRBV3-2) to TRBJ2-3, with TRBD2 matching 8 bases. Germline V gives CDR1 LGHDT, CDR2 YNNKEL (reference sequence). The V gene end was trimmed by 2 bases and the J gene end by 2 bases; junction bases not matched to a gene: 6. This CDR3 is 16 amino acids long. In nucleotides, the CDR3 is TGTGCCAGCAGCCAAAATGCGGGGGGATACACAGATACGCAGTATTTT. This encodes CASSQNAGGYTDTQYF.

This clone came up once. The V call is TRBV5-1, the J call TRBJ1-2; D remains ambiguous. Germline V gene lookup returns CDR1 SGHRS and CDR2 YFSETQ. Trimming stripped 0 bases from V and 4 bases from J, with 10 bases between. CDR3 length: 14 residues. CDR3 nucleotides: TGCGCCAGCAGCTTGGAACCGCAGATCTATGGCTACACCTTC. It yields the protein CASSLEPQIYGYTF.

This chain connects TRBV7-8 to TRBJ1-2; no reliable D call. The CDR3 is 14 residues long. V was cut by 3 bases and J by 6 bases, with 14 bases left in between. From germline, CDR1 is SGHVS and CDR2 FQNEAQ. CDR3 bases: TGTGCCAGCAGCTTGGGCGGCCTCGGGAATGGCTACACCTTC. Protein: CASSLGGLGNGYTF.

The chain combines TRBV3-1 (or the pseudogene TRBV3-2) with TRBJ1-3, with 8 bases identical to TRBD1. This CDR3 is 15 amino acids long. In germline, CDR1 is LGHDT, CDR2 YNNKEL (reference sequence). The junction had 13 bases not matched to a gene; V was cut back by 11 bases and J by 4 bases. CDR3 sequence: CAAKGQGARGNTIYF. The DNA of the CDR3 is TGTGCCGCTAAGGGGCAGGGGGCGCGGGGAAACACCATATATTTT.

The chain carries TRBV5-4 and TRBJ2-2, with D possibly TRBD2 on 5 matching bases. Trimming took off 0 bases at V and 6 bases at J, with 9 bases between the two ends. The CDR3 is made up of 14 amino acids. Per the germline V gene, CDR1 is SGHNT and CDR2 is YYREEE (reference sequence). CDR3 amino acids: CASSLADGAGELFF. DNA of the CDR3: TGTGCCAGCAGCTTGGCCGACGGGGCCGGGGAGCTGTTTTTT.

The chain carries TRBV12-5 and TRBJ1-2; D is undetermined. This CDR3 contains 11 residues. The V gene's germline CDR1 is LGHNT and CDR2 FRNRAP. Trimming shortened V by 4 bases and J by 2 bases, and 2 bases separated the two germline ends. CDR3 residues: CASGSNYGYTF. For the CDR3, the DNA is TGTGCTAGTGGTTCGAACTATGGCTACACCTTC.

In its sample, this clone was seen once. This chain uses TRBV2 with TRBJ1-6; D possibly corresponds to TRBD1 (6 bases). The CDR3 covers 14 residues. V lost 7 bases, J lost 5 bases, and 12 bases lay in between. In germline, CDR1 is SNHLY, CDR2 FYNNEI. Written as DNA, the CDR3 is TGTGCCAGCAAACAGGGAAGCGATAATTCACCCCTCCACTTT. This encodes CASKQGSDNSPLHF.

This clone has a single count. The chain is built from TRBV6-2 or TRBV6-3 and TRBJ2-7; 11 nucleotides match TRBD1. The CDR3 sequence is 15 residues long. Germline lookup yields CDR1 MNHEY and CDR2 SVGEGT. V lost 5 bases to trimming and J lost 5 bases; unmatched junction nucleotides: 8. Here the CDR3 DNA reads TGTGCCAGCAGTGACCGGGACAGGGGGTCCCACGAGCAGTACTTC. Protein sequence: CASSDRDRGSHEQYF.

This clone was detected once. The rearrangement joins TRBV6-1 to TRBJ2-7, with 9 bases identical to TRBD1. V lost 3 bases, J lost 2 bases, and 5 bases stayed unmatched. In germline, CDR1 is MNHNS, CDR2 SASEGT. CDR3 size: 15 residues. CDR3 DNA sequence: TGTGCCAGCAGTGACCTGACAGGGGGGACCTACGAGCAGTACTTC. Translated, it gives CASSDLTGGTYEQYF.

CDR3 protein: CASSLGVYGSYEQYF. In DNA form, the CDR3 reads TGTGCCAGCAGCTTAGGAGTCTACGGGAGCTACGAGCAGTACTTC. The chain couples TRBV11-1 to TRBJ2-7, with D perhaps matching TRBD2 (6 bases). Looked up from germline, CDR1 is SGHAT and CDR2 is FQDESV (reference sequence). Trimming removed 1 base from V and 3 bases from J, with 13 bases in between. The length of the CDR3 is 15 residues.

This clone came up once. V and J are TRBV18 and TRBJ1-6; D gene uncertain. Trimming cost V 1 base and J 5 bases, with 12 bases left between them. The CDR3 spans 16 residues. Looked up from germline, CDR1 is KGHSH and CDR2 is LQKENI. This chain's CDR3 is CASSPLGQADNSPLHF. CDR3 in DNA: TGTGCCAGCTCACCACTCGGCCAGGCTGATAATTCACCCCTCCACTTT.

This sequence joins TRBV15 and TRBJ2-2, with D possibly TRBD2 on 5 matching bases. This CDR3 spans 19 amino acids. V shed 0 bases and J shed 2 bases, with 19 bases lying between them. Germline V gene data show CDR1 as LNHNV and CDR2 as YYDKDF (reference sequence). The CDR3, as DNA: TGTGCCACCAGCAGAGATCCGGCCCTAGCTCCCGGTAACACCGGGGAGCTGTTTTTT. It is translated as CATSRDPALAPGNTGELFF. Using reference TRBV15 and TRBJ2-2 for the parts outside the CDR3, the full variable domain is DAMVIQNPRYQVTQFGKPVTLSCSQTLNHNVMYWYQQKSSQAPKLLFHYYDKDFNNEADTPDNFQSRRPNTSFCFLDIRSPGLGDTAMYLCATSRDPALAPGNTGELFFGEGSRLTVL.

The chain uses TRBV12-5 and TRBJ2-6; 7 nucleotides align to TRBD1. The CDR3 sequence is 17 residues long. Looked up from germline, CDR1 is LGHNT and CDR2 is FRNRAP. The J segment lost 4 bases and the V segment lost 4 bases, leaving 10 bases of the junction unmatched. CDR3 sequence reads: CASGWTDRPTGANVLTF. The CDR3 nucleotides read TGTGCTAGTGGTTGGACGGACAGGCCGACGGGGGCCAACGTCCTGACTTTC.

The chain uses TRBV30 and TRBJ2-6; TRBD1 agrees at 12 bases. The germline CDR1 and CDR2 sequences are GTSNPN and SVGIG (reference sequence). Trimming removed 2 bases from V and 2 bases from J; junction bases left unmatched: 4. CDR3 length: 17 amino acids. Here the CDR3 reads CAWSYGTGGPGANVLTF. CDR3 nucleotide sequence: TGTGCCTGGAGTTACGGGACAGGGGGCCCTGGGGCCAACGTCCTGACTTTC.